The present T cell receptor (beta chain) was sequenced within a study of blood T cell repertoires in COVID-19. Trimming took 2 bases from V and 6 from J, leaving 15 bases between them. The germline gives CDR1 SGHKS, CDR2 YYEKEE (reference sequence). The CDR3 is made up of 14 amino acids. Some clones are missing from TCRdb's copy, which holds only in-frame ones; the method was immunoSEQ multiplex PCR. The data hold approximately 250,000 clones, with 85% observed a single time. The sequence derives from a man aged 35 to 55 with acute or convalescent COVID-19. Sequencing used peripheral blood. The rearrangement joins TRBV5-5 to TRBJ2-7, with D possibly TRBD1 on 7 matching bases. The CDR3 is CASSFVQGGGEQYF. The CDR3 nucleotides are TGTGCCAGCAGCTTTGTCCAGGGGGGCGGCGAGCAGTACTTC.